The 3 T cell receptor beta chains below come from one sample, sequenced in a study of control samples from healthy donors and cancer patients. The method was immunoSEQ multiplex PCR; TCRdb's version includes in-frame clones alone and lacks a portion of them. Of 100,000 to 150,000 clones listed, more than 80% are singletons. Material: blood. The receptors derive from a man younger than 35 in good health.

The rearrangement uses TRBV14 and TRBJ2-5; D gene unclear. Trimming took off 0 bases at V and 5 bases at J, with 4 bases between the two ends. This CDR3 comprises 12 residues. Germline assignment: CDR1 SGHDN and CDR2 FVKESK. The CDR3 DNA is TGTGCCAGCAGCCAAGATTGGGAGACCCAGTACTTC. Translated: CASSQDWETQYF. Looking up the rest from reference TRBV14 and TRBJ2-5 gives the full variable domain: EAGVTQFPSHSVIEKGQTVTLRCDPISGHDNLYWYRRVMGKEIKFLLHFVKESKQDESGMPNNRFLAERTGGTYSTLKVQPAELEDSGVYFCASSQDWETQYFGPGTRLLVL.

V and J are TRBV5-1 and TRBJ2-3, with 7 bases lining up with TRBD1. Germline CDR1 SGHRS, CDR2 YFSETQ. Trimming at V came to 0 bases and at J to 4 bases, leaving 8 bases not matched to a gene. The CDR3 length is 16 residues. Here the CDR3 reads CASSLALAQGADTQYF. The DNA for the CDR3 is TGCGCCAGCAGCTTGGCATTGGCCCAGGGGGCAGATACGCAGTATTTT.

The chain's CDR3 is CASSSGTSGRETQYF. The CDR3 DNA follows: TGTGCCAGCAGCTCCGGGACTAGCGGGAGGGAGACCCAGTACTTC. The rearrangement joins TRBV11-3 to TRBJ2-5; 15 positions agree with TRBD2. CDR1 is SGHNT and CDR2 is YENEEA in the germline V gene. J was trimmed by 5 bases and V by 4 bases; bases with no gene match: 2. The CDR3 spans 15 residues.